Following are 27 T cell receptor beta chains from one sample sequenced in a study of PD-1 blockade in classical Hodgkin lymphoma. After autologous stem cell transplantation all patients relapsed, and prior brentuximab vedotin exposure differed between cohorts. The repertoire was sequenced with immunoSEQ multiplex PCR; TCRdb's copy has only in-frame clones and lacks some. The sample lists tens of thousands of clones; 80% to 90% were seen once. Here the sequenced sample was peripheral blood mononuclear cells (PBMCs), taken before the second cycle of nivolumab. The receptor source for this set is a human donor with classical Hodgkin lymphoma.

V and J are TRBV4-2 and TRBJ2-1; TRBD1 is a possible D gene (5 bases). From germline, CDR1 is LGHNA and CDR2 YNFKEQ. V shed 4 bases and J shed 1 base, with 20 bases lying between them. The CDR3 is 18 residues long. CDR3 nucleotides: TGTGCCAGCAGCCCAAGTACCGGTGGGGCGGTATCCTACAATGAGCAGTTCTTC. Amino acids: CASSPSTGGAVSYNEQFF.

The chain employs TRBV5-8 and TRBJ2-3; 11 bases are a match to TRBD2. J lost 2 bases, V lost 3 bases, and 5 bases had no gene match. The germline CDR1 and CDR2 sequences are SGHTS and YDEGEE. This CDR3 is 16 amino acids long. The CDR3 loop reads CASSSLAGGPTDTQYF. CDR3 DNA: TGTGCCAGCAGCTCCCTAGCGGGGGGCCCCACAGATACGCAGTATTTT.

The chain recombines TRBV7-3 with TRBJ1-6; weak D call: TRBD1 (5 bases). V was pared by 1 base and J by 5 bases, with 12 bases between. The CDR3 contains 16 residues. Germline V gene sequence: CDR1 SGHTA, CDR2 FQGTGA. The CDR3 DNA follows: TGTGCCAGCAGCTTAAGAGTTCGGGGCGATAATTCACCCCTCCACTTT. Translated, it gives CASSLRVRGDNSPLHF.

This chain uses TRBV12-5 with TRBJ1-5, with D hard to call. V lost 1 base to trimming and J lost 4 bases, with 8 bases between them. Germline CDR1 LGHNT, CDR2 FRNRAP. This CDR3 is built from 14 residues. This chain's CDR3 is CASGLGNRNQPQHF. The CDR3 DNA reads as TGTGCTAGTGGTTTGGGCAACAGAAATCAGCCCCAGCATTTT.

The CDR3 DNA reads as TGCGCCAGCAGCCATCGGGACAGCTACAATGAGCAGTTCTTC. Translation: CASSHRDSYNEQFF. This chain uses TRBV4-1 with TRBJ2-1; 7 nucleotides line up with TRBD1. V lost 3 bases and J lost 3; bases outside the gene matches: 2. Germline CDR1 reads MGHRA; CDR2 reads YSYEKL. The CDR3 has 14 residues.

The sample holds one count of this clone. The J gene is TRBJ1-5, the V gene TRBV9, with 9 bases that match TRBD1. Germline CDR1 is SGDLS and CDR2 is YYNGEE. V shed 3 bases and J 1 base; nucleotides not matched to a gene: 2. The CDR3 consists of 15 residues. The CDR3 region is CASSAGTGSNQPQHF. In DNA, the CDR3 is TGTGCCAGCAGCGCCGGGACAGGGAGCAATCAGCCCCAGCATTTT.

This chain uses TRBV4-2 with TRBJ1-2, with TRBD1 identical over 9 bases. V was pared by 0 bases and J by 0 bases, with 8 bases of the junction left unmatched. From germline, CDR1 is LGHNA and CDR2 YNFKEQ. This CDR3 comprises 18 residues. CDR3 DNA: TGTGCCAGCAGCCAAGATTATAACAGGGGGCCCTCTAACTATGGCTACACCTTC. Amino acid sequence: CASSQDYNRGPSNYGYTF.

This clone was seen a single time. The chain joins TRBV6-5 to TRBJ1-6; no definite D call. Deletions cut 2 bases from V and 4 bases from J, with 6 bases between. This CDR3 region has 14 residues. Germline values: CDR1 MNHEY, CDR2 SVGAGI. CDR3 region: CASSYGPYNSPLHF. CDR3 DNA: TGTGCCAGCAGTTACGGGCCGTATAATTCACCCCTCCACTTT.

Only a few counts were recorded for this clone. J is TRBJ2-3 and V is TRBV14; 13 bases agree with TRBD2. This CDR3 region has 22 residues. Germline CDR1 and CDR2: SGHDN and FVKESK. V lost 1 base and J lost 1; bases outside the gene matches: 17. This chain's CDR3 is CASSQVWTGGRTSGGRTDTQYF. For the CDR3, the DNA is TGTGCCAGCAGCCAAGTCTGGACAGGGGGCCGGACTAGCGGGGGCCGCACAGATACGCAGTATTTT.

In DNA, the CDR3 is TGTGCCAGCCGGACAGGGGGGAACAATCAGCCCCAGCATTTT. Translating it yields CASRTGGNNQPQHF. The chain links TRBV6-1 to TRBJ1-5, with 10 bases matching TRBD1. Unmatched junction bases numbered 4, after V lost 8 bases and J lost 3 bases. The CDR3 has 14 amino acids. Germline CDR1 and CDR2: MNHNS and SASEGT.

This clone was seen a handful of times. This chain uses TRBV6-1 with TRBJ1-2; D remains ambiguous. Trimming pared 3 bases from V and 3 bases from J, leaving 5 bases between. The CDR3 is made up of 12 amino acids. Germline CDR1 reads MNHNS; CDR2 reads SASEGT. CDR3 coding DNA: TGTGCCAGCAGTGACAGGTACTATGGCTACACCTTC. Its protein product is CASSDRYYGYTF.

V usage is TRBV4-1 and J usage is TRBJ1-1; no clear D gene. Germline V gives CDR1 MGHRA, CDR2 YSYEKL. V was shortened by 4 bases and J by 1 base, with 10 bases between the two germline ends. The CDR3 covers 14 residues. The CDR3 spells CASSPGRWNTEAFF. The CDR3 DNA is TGCGCCAGCAGCCCCGGACGGTGGAACACTGAAGCTTTCTTT.

This chain uses TRBV10-3 with TRBJ2-3, with D hard to call. The germline gives CDR1 ENHRY, CDR2 SYGVKD. This CDR3 has 14 amino acids. Trimming removed 3 bases from V and 0 bases from J, with 7 bases in between. Here the CDR3 DNA reads TGTGCCATCAGTGACAGCACTAGCACAGATACGCAGTATTTT. Translated: CAISDSTSTDTQYF.

The genes are TRBV7-9 and TRBJ2-7, with 10 bases fitting TRBD1. The ends lost 3 bases at V and 4 bases at J; junction bases unmatched: 9. Germline V CDR1 and CDR2: SEHNR, FQNEAQ (reference sequence). This CDR3 region has 16 residues. The CDR3 is CASSFPPGQGRYEQYF. The CDR3 DNA follows: TGTGCCAGCAGCTTCCCTCCGGGACAGGGGAGGTACGAGCAGTACTTC. The complete variable domain, with remaining parts taken from reference TRBV7-9 and TRBJ2-7, reads DTGVSQNPRHKITKRGQNVTFRCDPISEHNRLYWYRQTLGQGPEFLTYFQNEAQLEKSRLLSDRFSAERPKGSFSTLEIQRTEQGDSAMYLCASSFPPGQGRYEQYFGPGTRLTVT.

This clone was counted a single time. This chain joins TRBV9 and TRBJ2-5; D is undetermined. CDR1 and CDR2 from the germline V gene are SGDLS and YYNGEE. CDR3 length equals 17 residues. Deletions cut 0 bases from V and 0 bases from J, with 15 bases between. The CDR3 sequence: CASSVASRPTYQETQYF. The CDR3 DNA follows: TGTGCCAGCAGCGTAGCTTCACGACCTACGTACCAAGAGACCCAGTACTTC.

The CDR3 nucleotides are TGCGCCAGCAGCGTCGGGGATTTCCAAGAGACCCAGTACTTC. Protein sequence: CASSVGDFQETQYF. The chain employs TRBV5-1 and TRBJ2-5; maybe TRBD2 (5 bases). Germline V gives CDR1 SGHRS, CDR2 YFSETQ. V gave up 4 bases and J gave up 1 base, with 11 bases separating them. This CDR3 spans 14 amino acids.

The chain is built from TRBV29-1 and TRBJ1-1; maybe TRBD1 (5 bases). CDR1 SQVTM and CDR2 ANQGSEA come from the germline V gene. The V end lost 4 bases, the J end lost 1 base, and 16 bases lay between the germline ends. The CDR3 length is 15 residues. The CDR3 protein is CSVVLPGRTNTEAFF. The DNA of the CDR3 is TGCAGCGTTGTCCTTCCGGGACGGACGAACACTGAAGCTTTCTTT.

This clone has only one observation. The chain recombines TRBV15 with TRBJ2-2; 10 positions match TRBD1. The J segment lost 7 bases and the V segment lost 3 bases, leaving 5 bases of the junction unmatched. CDR1 and CDR2 (germline): LNHNV, YYDKDF (reference sequence). This CDR3 region has 15 residues. This CDR3 reads CATSRGQGFGGELFF. CDR3 sequence (DNA): TGTGCCACCAGCAGGGGACAGGGGTTTGGCGGGGAGCTGTTTTTT. The full variable domain, in which reference TRBV15 and TRBJ2-2 provide the parts outside the CDR3, is DAMVIQNPRYQVTQFGKPVTLSCSQTLNHNVMYWYQQKSSQAPKLLFHYYDKDFNNEADTPDNFQSRRPNTSFCFLDIRSPGLGDTAMYLCATSRGQGFGGELFFGEGSRLTVL.

The V call is TRBV5-4, the J call TRBJ1-2; D gene ambiguous. Deletions cut 4 bases from V and 1 base from J, with 8 bases between. Germline V gene lookup returns CDR1 SGHNT and CDR2 YYREEE (reference sequence). The length of the CDR3 is 13 residues. As DNA, the CDR3 is TGTGCCAGCAGCCTAGACGGTAACTATGGCTACACCTTC. Translating gives CASSLDGNYGYTF. Filled out from reference TRBV5-4 and TRBJ1-2, the complete variable domain reads ETGVTQSPTHLIKTRGQQVTLRCSSQSGHNTVSWYQQALGQGPQFIFQYYREEENGRGNFPPRFSGLQFPNYSSELNVNALELDDSALYLCASSLDGNYGYTFGSGTRLTVV.

J is TRBJ2-7 and V is TRBV29-1, with a possible D match to TRBD2 (6 bases). Per germline, CDR1 SQVTM and CDR2 ANQGSEA. There are 13 residues in the CDR3. Trimming left V 6 bases short and J 2 bases short, with 14 bases between. CDR3 coding DNA: TGCAGCGTGGAGACTAGAAGTACCTACGAGCAGTACTTC. Translation: CSVETRSTYEQYF.

J is TRBJ2-6 and V is TRBV4-1; D not resolved. Trimming pared 0 bases from V and 12 bases from J, leaving 15 bases between. The CDR3 is 15 residues long. The germline CDR1 and CDR2 sequences are MGHRA and YSYEKL. CDR3 nucleotides: TGCGCCAGCAGCCAAGATTGGCAGTCTCAAGGCGTCCTGACTTTC. Amino acid sequence: CASSQDWQSQGVLTF.

This sequence joins TRBV5-4 and TRBJ1-2; D is ambiguous. Trimming took off 4 bases at V and 6 bases at J, with 19 bases between the two ends. The CDR3 sequence is 15 residues long. Looked up from germline, CDR1 is SGHNT and CDR2 is YYREEE (reference sequence). The CDR3 protein is CASSPRMSASNGYTF. The CDR3 coding sequence is TGTGCCAGCAGCCCCAGGATGAGTGCGAGCAATGGCTACACCTTC. The whole variable domain, remainder taken from reference TRBV5-4 and TRBJ1-2, is ETGVTQSPTHLIKTRGQQVTLRCSSQSGHNTVSWYQQALGQGPQFIFQYYREEENGRGNFPPRFSGLQFPNYSSELNVNALELDDSALYLCASSPRMSASNGYTFGSGTRLTVV.

The CDR3 DNA reads as TGTGCCAGCACGACAGTACCCACCGGGGAGCTGTTTTTT. Its protein product is CASTTVPTGELFF. V and J are TRBV7-9 and TRBJ2-2, with D possibly matching TRBD1 (5 bases). CDR1 SEHNR and CDR2 FQNEAQ come from the germline V gene (reference sequence). CDR3 size: 13 residues. Trimming removed 7 bases at V and 4 bases at J, with 10 bases between. Complete variable domain (other parts from reference TRBV7-9 and TRBJ2-2): DTGVSQNPRHKITKRGQNVTFRCDPISEHNRLYWYRQTLGQGPEFLTYFQNEAQLEKSRLLSDRFSAERPKGSFSTLEIQRTEQGDSAMYLCASTTVPTGELFFGEGSRLTVL.

This clone was recorded only once. The V call is TRBV6-5, the J call TRBJ1-4; 7 bases are a match to TRBD1. The germline V gene encodes CDR1 MNHEY and CDR2 SVGAGI. CDR3 length: 15 residues. The V gene end was trimmed by 6 bases and the J gene end by 10 bases; junction bases not matched to a gene: 14. The CDR3, as DNA: TGTGCCAGCAGCCTCAACAGACAGGGTTCGGGAAAACTGTTTTTT. This sequence encodes CASSLNRQGSGKLFF.

This clone was observed once. This CDR3 reads CASSQGASYLETQYF. Here the CDR3 DNA reads TGTGCCAGCAGCCAAGGGGCTAGCTATTTAGAGACCCAGTACTTC. The chain is built from TRBV14 and TRBJ2-5; D possibly corresponds to TRBD2 (5 bases). The CDR3 is made up of 15 amino acids. V gave up 1 base and J gave up 4 bases, with 13 bases separating them. CDR1 is SGHDN, CDR2 FVKESK, per germline.

V is TRBV7-2 and J is TRBJ1-1; D gene uncertain. V was trimmed by 2 bases and J by 11 bases, leaving 9 bases between them. The CDR3 loop spans 11 amino acids. Germline V gene lookup returns CDR1 SGHTA and CDR2 FQGNSA. CDR3 sequence: CASSLSKVAFF. The CDR3 DNA sequence: TGTGCCAGCAGCTTATCGAAAGTGGCTTTCTTT.

The chain is built from TRBV5-1 and TRBJ2-3; no clear D. The CDR3 covers 12 residues. The germline CDR1 and CDR2 sequences are SGHRS and YFSETQ. V was pared by 3 bases and J by 3 bases, with 5 bases between. CDR3 sequence: CASSYETDTQYF. In nucleotides, the CDR3 is TGCGCCAGCAGCTACGAAACAGATACGCAGTATTTT.